This T cell receptor beta chain is from a study of cytomegalovirus exposure and HLA in healthy donors. General study results and limits: Common viral pathogens were later found to be apparently linked to several of the most significant clusters. TCR beta V- and J-gene trimming was later associated with a missense DCLRE1C variant. In a later analysis, an Asian-associated ancestry cluster reportedly showed fewer N-insertions than the roughly 650-donor mean.

The PCR contained 60 Vbeta and 13 Jbeta primers. Here immunoSEQ multiplex PCR was the method, and the copy in TCRdb shows in-frame clones only, minus some. This sample carries approximately 210,000 clones, 79% of them seen once, and the ten largest clones take 1.6%. The CDR3 has 15 residues. Trimming stripped 6 bases from V and 6 bases from J, with 15 bases between. Germline values: CDR1 SGHAT, CDR2 FQNNGV. Turning to this clone: Its antigen remains unidentified.

The V and J genes are TRBV11-2 and TRBJ1-6; D is possibly TRBD1 (6 bases). The sample comprised PBMCs. This TCR came from a woman aged 45-65 years in good health and CMV-seronegative. The CDR3 loop reads CASSLAGVSNSPLHF. CDR3 in DNA: TGTGCCAGCAGTTTGGCAGGGGTCAGTAATTCACCCCTCCACTTT. The entire variable domain, with the rest obtained from reference TRBV11-2 and TRBJ1-6, is as follows: EAGVAQSPRYKIIEKRQSVAFWCNPISGHATLYWYQQILGQGPKLLIQFQNNGVVDDSQLPKDRFSAERLKGVDSTLKIQPAKLEDSAVYLCASSLAGVSNSPLHFGNGTRLTVT.